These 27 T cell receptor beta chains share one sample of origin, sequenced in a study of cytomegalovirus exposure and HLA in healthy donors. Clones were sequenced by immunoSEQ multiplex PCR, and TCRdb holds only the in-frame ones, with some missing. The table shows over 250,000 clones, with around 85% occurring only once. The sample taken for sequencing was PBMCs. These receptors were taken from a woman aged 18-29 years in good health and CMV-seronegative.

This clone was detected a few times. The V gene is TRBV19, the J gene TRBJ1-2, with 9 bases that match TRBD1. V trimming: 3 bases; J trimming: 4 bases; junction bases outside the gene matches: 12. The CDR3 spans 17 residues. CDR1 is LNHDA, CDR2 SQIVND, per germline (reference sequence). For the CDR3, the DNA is TGTGCCAGTAGTATCCTCAAGCCGGGACAGGGCTCCTATGGCTACACCTTC. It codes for CASSILKPGQGSYGYTF.

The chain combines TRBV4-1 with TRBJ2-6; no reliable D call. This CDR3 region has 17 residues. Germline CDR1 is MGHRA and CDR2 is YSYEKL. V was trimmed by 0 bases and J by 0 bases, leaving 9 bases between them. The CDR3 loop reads CASSQDNPSSGANVLTF. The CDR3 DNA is TGCGCCAGCAGCCAAGATAACCCGAGCTCTGGGGCCAACGTCCTGACTTTC.

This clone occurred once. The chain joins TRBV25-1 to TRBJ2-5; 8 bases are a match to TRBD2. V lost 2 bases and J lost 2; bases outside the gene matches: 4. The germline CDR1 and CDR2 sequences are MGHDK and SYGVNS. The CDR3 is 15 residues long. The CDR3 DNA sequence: TGTGCCAGCAGTGAAAGGACTAGCCTACAAGAGACCCAGTACTTC. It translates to CASSERTSLQETQYF.

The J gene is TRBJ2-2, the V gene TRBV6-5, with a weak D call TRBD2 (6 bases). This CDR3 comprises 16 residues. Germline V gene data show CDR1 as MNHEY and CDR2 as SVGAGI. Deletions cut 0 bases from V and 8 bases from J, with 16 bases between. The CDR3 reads CASSYSIGGITGELFF. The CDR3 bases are TGTGCCAGCAGTTACTCAATCGGGGGTATCACTGGGGAGCTGTTTTTT.

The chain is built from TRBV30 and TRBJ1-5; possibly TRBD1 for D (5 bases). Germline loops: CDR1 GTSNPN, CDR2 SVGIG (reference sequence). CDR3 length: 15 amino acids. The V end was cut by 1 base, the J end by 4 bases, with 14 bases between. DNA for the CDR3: TGTGCCTGGAGTGCCAGCCCCGGGGGAAATCAGCCCCAGCATTTT. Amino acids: CAWSASPGGNQPQHF.

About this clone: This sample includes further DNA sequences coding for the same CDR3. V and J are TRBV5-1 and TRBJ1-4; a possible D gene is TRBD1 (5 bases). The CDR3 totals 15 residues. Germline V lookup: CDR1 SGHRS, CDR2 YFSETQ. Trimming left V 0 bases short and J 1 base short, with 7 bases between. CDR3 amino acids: CASSLVGGTNEKLFF. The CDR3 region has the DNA TGCGCCAGCAGCTTGGTCGGGGGAACTAATGAAAAACTGTTTTTT.

In DNA, the CDR3 is TGTGCCAGCACTTACCATGGCAGGGAAGGGGACAAAAACATTCAGTACTTC. It translates to CASTYHGREGDKNIQYF. This rearrangement joins TRBV12-1 to TRBJ2-4; the table's D call, TRBD1, has no DNA check behind it. TRBV12-1 is a recognized pseudogene. The CDR3 contains 17 residues.

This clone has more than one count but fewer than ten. The CDR3 DNA is TGTGCCAGCAGTGATGGAGTGGCTAATGAAAAACTGTTTTTT. Protein: CASSDGVANEKLFF. The chain couples TRBV25-1 to TRBJ1-4, with D uncertain. Germline CDR1 is MGHDK and CDR2 is SYGVNS. The ends were cut back, 3 bases at V and 3 bases at J, with 8 bases in the middle. This CDR3 has 14 residues.

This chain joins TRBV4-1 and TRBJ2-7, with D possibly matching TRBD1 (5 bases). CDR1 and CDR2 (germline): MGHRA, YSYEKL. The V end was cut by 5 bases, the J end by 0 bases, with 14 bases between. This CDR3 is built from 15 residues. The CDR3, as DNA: TGCGCCAGCAGCGACAATCAGGGCAACTCCTACGAGCAGTACTTC. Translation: CASSDNQGNSYEQYF.

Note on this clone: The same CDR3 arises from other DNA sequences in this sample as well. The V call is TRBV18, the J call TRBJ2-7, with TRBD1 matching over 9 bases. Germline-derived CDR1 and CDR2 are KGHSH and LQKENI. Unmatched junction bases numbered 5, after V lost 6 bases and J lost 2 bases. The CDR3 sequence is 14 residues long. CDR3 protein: CASSLGQGTYEQYF. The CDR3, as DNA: TGTGCCAGCTCGCTGGGACAGGGAACCTACGAGCAGTACTTC.

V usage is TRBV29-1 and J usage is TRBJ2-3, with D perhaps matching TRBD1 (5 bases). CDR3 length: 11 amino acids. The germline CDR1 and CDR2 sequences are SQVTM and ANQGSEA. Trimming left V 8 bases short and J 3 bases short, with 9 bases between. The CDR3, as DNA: TGCAGCTACAGGAGAACAGATACGCAGTATTTT. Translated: CSYRRTDTQYF.

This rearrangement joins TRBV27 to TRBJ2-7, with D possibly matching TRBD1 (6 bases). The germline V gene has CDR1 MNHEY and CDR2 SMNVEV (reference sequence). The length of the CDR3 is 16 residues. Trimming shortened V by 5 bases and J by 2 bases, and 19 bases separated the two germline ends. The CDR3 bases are TGTGCCAGCAGTCATAGCAGGGGTAAGATACCCTACGAGCAGTACTTC. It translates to CASSHSRGKIPYEQYF.

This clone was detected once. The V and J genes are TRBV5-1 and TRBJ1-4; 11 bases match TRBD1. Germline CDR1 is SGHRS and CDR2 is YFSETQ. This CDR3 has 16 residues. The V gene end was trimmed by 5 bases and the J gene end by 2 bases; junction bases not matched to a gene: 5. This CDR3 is CASRRTGGDTNEKLFF. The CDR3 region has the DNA TGCGCCAGCAGGAGGACAGGGGGCGACACTAATGAAAAACTGTTTTTT.

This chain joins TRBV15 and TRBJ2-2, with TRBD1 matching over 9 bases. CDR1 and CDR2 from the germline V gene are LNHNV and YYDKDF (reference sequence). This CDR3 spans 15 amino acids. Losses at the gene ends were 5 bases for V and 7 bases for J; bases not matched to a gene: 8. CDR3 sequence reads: CATSAGTGRGGELFF. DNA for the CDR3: TGTGCCACCAGCGCCGGGACAGGGCGAGGCGGGGAGCTGTTTTTT. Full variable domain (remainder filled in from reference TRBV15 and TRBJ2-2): DAMVIQNPRYQVTQFGKPVTLSCSQTLNHNVMYWYQQKSSQAPKLLFHYYDKDFNNEADTPDNFQSRRPNTSFCFLDIRSPGLGDTAMYLCATSAGTGRGGELFFGEGSRLTVL.

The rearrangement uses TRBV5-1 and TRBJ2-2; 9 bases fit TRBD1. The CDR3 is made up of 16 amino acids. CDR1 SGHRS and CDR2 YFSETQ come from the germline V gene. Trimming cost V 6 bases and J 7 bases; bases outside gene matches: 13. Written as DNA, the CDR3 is TGCGCCAGCACCTCAGGACAGGGGCTGATCTTCGGGGAGCTGTTTTTT. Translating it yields CASTSGQGLIFGELFF.

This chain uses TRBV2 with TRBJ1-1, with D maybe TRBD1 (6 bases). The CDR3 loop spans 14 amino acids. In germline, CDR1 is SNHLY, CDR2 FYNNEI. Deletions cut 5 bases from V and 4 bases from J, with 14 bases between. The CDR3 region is CASSITGSGTEAFF. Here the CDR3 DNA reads TGTGCCAGCAGTATAACAGGGTCGGGCACTGAAGCTTTCTTT.

In DNA, the CDR3 is TGCGCCAGCAGCCGTTCCACAGATACGCAGTATTTT. Protein sequence: CASSRSTDTQYF. The chain combines TRBV10-1 with TRBJ2-3; D not resolved. V was trimmed by 6 bases and J by 2 bases, leaving 6 bases between them. The CDR3 spans 12 residues. Germline-derived CDR1 and CDR2 are WNHNN and SYGVQD (reference sequence).

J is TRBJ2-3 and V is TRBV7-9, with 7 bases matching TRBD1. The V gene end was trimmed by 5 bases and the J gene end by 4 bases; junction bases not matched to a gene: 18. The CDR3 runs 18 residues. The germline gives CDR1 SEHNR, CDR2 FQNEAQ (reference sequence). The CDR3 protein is CASSPRHRGARVADTQYF. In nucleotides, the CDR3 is TGTGCCAGCAGCCCCCGTCACAGGGGCGCTAGGGTAGCAGATACGCAGTATTTT. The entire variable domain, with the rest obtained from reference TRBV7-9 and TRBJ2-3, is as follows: DTGVSQNPRHKITKRGQNVTFRCDPISEHNRLYWYRQTLGQGPEFLTYFQNEAQLEKSRLLSDRFSAERPKGSFSTLEIQRTEQGDSAMYLCASSPRHRGARVADTQYFGPGTRLTVL.

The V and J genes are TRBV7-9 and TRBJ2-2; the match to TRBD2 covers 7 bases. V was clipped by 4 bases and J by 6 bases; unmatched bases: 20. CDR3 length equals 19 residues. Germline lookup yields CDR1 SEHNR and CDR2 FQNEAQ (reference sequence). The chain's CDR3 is CASSSTSVDLRFIPGELFF. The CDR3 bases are TGTGCCAGCAGCTCAACTAGCGTGGATTTACGATTTATTCCCGGGGAGCTGTTTTTT.

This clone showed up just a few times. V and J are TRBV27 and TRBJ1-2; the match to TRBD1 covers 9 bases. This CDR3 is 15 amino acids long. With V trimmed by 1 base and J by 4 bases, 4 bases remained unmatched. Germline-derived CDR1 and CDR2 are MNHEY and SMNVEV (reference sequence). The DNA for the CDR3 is TGTGCCAGCAGTTTATACAGGGGGCCGGTCTATGGCTACACCTTC. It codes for CASSLYRGPVYGYTF.

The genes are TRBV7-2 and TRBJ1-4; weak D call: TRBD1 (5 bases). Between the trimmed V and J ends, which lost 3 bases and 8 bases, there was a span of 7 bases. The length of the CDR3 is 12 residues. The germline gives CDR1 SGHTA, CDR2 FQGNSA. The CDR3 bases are TGTGCCAGCAGCTTGGGGGGAGAAAAACTGTTTTTT. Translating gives CASSLGGEKLFF.

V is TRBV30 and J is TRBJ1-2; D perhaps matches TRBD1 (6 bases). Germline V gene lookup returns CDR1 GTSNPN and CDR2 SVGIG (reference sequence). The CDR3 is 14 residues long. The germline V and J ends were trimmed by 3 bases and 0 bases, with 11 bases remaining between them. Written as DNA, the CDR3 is TGTGCCTGGAGCCGGGACATCGCTAACTATGGCTACACCTTC. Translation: CAWSRDIANYGYTF.

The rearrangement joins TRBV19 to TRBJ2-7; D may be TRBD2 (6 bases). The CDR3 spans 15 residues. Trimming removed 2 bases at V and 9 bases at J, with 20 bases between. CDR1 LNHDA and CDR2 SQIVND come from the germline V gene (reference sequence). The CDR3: CASSIKGAGSRRQYF. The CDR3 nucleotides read TGTGCCAGTAGTATAAAGGGTGCGGGAAGTAGGCGGCAGTACTTC.

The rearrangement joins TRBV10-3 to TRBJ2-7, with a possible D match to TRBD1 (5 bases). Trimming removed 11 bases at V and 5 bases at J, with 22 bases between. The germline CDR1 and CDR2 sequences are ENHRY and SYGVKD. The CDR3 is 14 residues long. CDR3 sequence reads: CAHGPPGQTDEQYF. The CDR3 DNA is TGTGCCCATGGGCCCCCAGGGCAGACTGACGAGCAGTACTTC.

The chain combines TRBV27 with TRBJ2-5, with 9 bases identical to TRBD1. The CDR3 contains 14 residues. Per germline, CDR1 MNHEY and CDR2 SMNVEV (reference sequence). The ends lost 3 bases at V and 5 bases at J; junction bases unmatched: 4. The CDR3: CASSLNRGPETQYF. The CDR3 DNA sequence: TGTGCCAGCAGTTTGAACAGGGGGCCGGAGACCCAGTACTTC.

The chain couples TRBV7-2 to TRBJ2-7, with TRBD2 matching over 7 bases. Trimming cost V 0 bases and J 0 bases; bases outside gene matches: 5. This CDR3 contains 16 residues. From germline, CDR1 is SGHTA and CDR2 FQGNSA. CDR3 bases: TGTGCCAGCAGCTTAGCGGGGGGGACTTTCTCCTACGAGCAGTACTTC. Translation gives CASSLAGGTFSYEQYF.

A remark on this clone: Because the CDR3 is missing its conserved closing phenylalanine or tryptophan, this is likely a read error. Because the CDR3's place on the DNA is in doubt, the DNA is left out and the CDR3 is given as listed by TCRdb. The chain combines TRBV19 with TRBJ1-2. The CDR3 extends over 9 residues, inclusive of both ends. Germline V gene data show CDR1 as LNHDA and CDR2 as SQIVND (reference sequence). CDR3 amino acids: CASSMGGGG.